This T cell receptor beta chain stems from a study of CD8 T cells in ankylosing spondylitis (dated by TCRdb to the late 2010s). Notes on the research overall: The study profiled T cell receptor beta repertoires in healthy donors and ankylosing spondylitis patients to find disease-linked TCR variants. Peripheral blood was sampled, and synovial fluid was also collected from ankylosing spondylitis patients. In total, the full study cohort was made up of roughly 110 healthy donors and 25 to 30 ankylosing spondylitis patients.

The run used an Illumina HiSeq 2500. TCR beta libraries were prepared by quantitative 5'-RACE with molecular barcodes. On the study's bioinformatics: To identify disease-linked TCR variants, a new computational method was used, one built on a probabilistic model of VDJ rearrangement. TCRdb reprocessing: public reads trimmed at Q25 with fastp, clones called with MiXCR, in-frame beta chains kept. Records with the same CDR3 protein are collapsed into one entry carrying the most frequent genes and DNA. The V and J calls reflect TCRdb's pipeline rather than the authors' work. Present in this sample are under 850,000 distinct CDR3 sequences, 15% to 20% of which were seen just once. The leading ten clones occupy over 15% of the sample. General conclusions and limits of the study: The disease-linked clones had a CD8+ phenotype and were found at relatively low frequencies in peripheral blood. The disease-linked clones were reported as significantly enriched in matched synovial fluid samples from ankylosing spondylitis patients. Some TCR beta motif variants had previously been reported in synovial fluid and blood of reactive arthritis patients, which suggested common disease-initiation mechanisms. Blood from ankylosing spondylitis patients appeared to be characterized by a TCR beta motif made up of seven or eight highly homologous amino acid variants.

The table lists this clonotype with many counts. The antigen it binds to is not known. No base-level quality is on record; no much larger clone is a single base apart. Looking up the germline V gene yields CDR1 SGHRS and CDR2 YFSETQ. V loses 0 bases, J loses 3 bases, and the germline ends lie 10 bases apart. Including the terminal cysteine and phenylalanine, the CDR3 comprises 14 residues. Kept here is only the CDR3 DNA, which spans 42 bases and is read in frame from base 1. Recombination connected TRBV5-1 to TRBJ2-7, with TRBD2 tentatively as D gene (5 bases match). Input material: blood, either unsorted or a sorted T cell fraction (not recorded which). The origin of this receptor is a male donor with ankylosing spondylitis. For the CDR3, the sequence is CASSLADGDYEQYF. The DNA sequence is as follows: TGCGCCAGCAGCTTGGCCGACGGGGACTACGAGCAGTACTTC.